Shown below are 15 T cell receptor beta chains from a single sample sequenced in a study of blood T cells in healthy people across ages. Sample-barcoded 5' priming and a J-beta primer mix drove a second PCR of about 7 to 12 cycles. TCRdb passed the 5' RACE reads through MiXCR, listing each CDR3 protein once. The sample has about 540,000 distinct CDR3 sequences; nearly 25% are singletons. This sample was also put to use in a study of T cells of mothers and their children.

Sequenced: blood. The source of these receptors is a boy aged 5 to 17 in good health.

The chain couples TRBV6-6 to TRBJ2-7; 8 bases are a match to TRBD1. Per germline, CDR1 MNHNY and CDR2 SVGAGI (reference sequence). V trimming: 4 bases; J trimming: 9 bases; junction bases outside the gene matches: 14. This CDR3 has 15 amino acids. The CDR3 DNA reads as TGTGCCAGCAGTTCAAGACAGGGGAGTAGGCACGGGCAGTACTTC. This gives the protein CASSSRQGSRHGQYF.

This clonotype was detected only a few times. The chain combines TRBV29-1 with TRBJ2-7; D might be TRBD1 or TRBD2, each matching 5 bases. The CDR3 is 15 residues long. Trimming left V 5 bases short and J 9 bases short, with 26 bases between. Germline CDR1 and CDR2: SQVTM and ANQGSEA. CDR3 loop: CSVNLWDPTSQGQYF. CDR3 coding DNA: TGCAGCGTTAATCTTTGGGACCCTACATCTCAGGGGCAGTACTTC.

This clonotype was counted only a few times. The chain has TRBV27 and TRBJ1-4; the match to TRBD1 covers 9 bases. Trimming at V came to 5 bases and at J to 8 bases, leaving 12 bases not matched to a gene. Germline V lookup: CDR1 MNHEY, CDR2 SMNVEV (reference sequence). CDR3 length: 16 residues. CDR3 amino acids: CASSPGQNRGREKLFF. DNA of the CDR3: TGTGCCAGCAGTCCCGGCCAAAACAGGGGGCGCGAAAAACTGTTTTTT.

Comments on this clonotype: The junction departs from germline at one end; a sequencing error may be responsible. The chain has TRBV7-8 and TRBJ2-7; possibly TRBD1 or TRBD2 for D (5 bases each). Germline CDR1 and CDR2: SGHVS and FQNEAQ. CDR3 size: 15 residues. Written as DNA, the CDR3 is TGTGCCAACAGCTTAATGGCTGGGGGCTCCTACGAGCAGTACTTC. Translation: CANSLMAGGSYEQYF.

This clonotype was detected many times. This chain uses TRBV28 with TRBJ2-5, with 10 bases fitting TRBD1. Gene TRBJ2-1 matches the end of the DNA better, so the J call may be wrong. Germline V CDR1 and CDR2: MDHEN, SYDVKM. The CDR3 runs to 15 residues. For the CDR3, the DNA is TGTGCCAGCAGCTCCCCGGGACAGGGGTACAATGAGCAGTTCTTC. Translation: CASSSPGQGYNEQFF.

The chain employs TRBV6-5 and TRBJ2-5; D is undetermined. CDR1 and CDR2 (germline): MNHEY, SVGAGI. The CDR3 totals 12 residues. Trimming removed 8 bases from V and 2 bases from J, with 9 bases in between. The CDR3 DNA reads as TGTGCCAGCTTCCAGTCACAAGAGACCCAGTACTTC. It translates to CASFQSQETQYF.

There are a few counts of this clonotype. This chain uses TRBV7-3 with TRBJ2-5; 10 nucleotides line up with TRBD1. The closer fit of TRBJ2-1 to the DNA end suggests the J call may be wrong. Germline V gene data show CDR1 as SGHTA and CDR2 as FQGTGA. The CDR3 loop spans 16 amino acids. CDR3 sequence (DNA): TGTGCCAGCAGCTCAAGACCGGGACAGGGGAACAATGAGCAGTTCTTC. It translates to CASSSRPGQGNNEQFF.

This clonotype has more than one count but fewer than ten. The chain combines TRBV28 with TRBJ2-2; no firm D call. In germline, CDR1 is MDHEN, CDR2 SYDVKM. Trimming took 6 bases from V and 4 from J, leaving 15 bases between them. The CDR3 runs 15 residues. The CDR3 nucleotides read TGTGCCAGCAGGTTAGGTGCTCGAATCACCGGGGAGCTGTTTTTT. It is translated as CASRLGARITGELFF.

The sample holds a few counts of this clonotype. CDR3 nucleotide sequence: TGCAGTGCTAGTCAAGGGACGAGTGAGCAGTTCTTC. Its translation is CSASQGTSEQFF. The chain employs TRBV20-1 and TRBJ2-5; D might be TRBD1 or TRBD2, each matching 5 bases. The end of the DNA is better explained by TRBJ2-1, so the J call may be wrong. The germline V gene has CDR1 DFQATT and CDR2 SNEGSKA (reference sequence). The CDR3 is 12 residues long.

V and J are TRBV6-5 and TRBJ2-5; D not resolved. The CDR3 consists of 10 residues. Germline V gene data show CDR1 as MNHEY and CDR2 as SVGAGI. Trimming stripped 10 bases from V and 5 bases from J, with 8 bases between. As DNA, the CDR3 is TGTGCCACCCGCCGGGAGACCCAGTACTTC. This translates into CATRRETQYF.

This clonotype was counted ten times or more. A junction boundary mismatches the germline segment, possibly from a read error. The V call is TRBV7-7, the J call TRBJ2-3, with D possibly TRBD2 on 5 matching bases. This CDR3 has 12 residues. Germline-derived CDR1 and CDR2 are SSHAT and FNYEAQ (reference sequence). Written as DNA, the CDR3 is TGTGCTAGCAGCGGCAGCACAGATACGCAGTATTTT. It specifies CASSGSTDTQYF. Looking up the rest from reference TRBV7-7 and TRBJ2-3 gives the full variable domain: GAGVSQSPRYKVTKRGQDVTLRCDPISSHATLYWYQQALGQGPEFLTYFNYEAQPDKSGLPSDRFSAERPEGSISTLTIQRTEQRDSAMYRCASSGSTDTQYFGPGTRLTVL.

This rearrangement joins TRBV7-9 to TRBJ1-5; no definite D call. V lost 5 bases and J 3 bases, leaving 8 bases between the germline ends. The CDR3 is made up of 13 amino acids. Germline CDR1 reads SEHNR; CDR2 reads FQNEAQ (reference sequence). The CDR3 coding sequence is TGTGCCAGCAGCCTTTGGACCAATCAGCCCCAGCATTTT. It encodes CASSLWTNQPQHF.

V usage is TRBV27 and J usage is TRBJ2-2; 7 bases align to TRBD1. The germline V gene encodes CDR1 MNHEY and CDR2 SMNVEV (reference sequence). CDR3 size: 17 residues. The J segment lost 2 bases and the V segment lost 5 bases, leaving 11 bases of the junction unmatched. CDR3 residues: CASSLLQGNPNTGELFF. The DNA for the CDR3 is TGTGCCAGCAGTCTCCTACAGGGGAACCCTAACACCGGGGAGCTGTTTTTT.

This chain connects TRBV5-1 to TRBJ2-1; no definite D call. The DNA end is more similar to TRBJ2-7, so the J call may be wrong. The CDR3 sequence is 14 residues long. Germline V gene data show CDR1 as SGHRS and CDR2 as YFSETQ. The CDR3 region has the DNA TGCGCCAGCAGCTTGTCCCCACGCCGCTACGAGCAGTACTTC. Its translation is CASSLSPRRYEQYF.

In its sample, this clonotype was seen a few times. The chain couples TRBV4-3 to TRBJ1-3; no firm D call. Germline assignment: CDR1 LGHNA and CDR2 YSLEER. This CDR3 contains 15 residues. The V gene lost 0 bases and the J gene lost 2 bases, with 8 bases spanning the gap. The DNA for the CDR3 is TGCGCCAGCAGCCAAGATACACAGCCTGGAAACACCATATATTTT. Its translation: CASSQDTQPGNTIYF.